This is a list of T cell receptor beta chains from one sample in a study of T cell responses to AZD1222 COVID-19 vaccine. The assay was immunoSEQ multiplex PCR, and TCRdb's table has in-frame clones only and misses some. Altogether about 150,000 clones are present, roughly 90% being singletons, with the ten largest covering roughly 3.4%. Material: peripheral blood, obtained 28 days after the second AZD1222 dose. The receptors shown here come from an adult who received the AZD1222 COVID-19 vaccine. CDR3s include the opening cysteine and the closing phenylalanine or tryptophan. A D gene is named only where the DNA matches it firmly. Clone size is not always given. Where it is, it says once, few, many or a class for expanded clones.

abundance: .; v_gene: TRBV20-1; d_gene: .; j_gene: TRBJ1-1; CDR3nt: TGCAGTGTCAGTGGGATCACTGAAGCTTTCTTT; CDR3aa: CSVSGITEAFF
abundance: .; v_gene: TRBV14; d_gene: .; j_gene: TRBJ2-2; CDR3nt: TGTGCCAGCAGCCAAGTCAGCTTCGGCACCGGGGAGCTGTTTTTT; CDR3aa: CASSQVSFGTGELFF
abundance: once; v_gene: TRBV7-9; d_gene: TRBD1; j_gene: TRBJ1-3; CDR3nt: TGTGCCAGCAGCAAACAGGGGGCCAGTGGAAACACCATATATTTT; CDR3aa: CASSKQGASGNTIYF
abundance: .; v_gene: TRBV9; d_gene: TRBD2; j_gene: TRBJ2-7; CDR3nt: TGTGCCAGCAGCGTAGTAGACTTCTCCGGCGGGAGGTACGAGCAGTACTTC; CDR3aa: CASSVVDFSGGRYEQYF
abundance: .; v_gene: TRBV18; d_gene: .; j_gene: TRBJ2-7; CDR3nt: TGTGCCAGCTCACCCGCACAGAATAGGGAATATGGTCAGTACTTC; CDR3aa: CASSPAQNREYGQYF
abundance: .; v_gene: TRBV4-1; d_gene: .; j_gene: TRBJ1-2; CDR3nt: TGCGCCAGCAGCCAAGGTGCGGTACGCGGCTACACCTTC; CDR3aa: CASSQGAVRGYTF
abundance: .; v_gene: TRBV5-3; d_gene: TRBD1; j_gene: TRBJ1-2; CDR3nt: TGTGCCAGAAGCTTGGAACAGGGGGACTATGGCTACACCTTC; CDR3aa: CARSLEQGDYGYTF
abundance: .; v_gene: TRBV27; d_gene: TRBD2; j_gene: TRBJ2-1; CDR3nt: TGTGCCAGCAGTTTACCAATCGCTCGGACTAGCGGTTTCTCCTACAATGAGCAGTTCTTC; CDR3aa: CASSLPIARTSGFSYNEQFF
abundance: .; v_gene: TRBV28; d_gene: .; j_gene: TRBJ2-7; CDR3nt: TGTGCCAGCAGCTTAGGGAAAATCTACGAGCAGTACTTC; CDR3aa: CASSLGKIYEQYF
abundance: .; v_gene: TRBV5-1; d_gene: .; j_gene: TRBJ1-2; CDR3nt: TGCGCCAGCAGCTTGGAACCAGTTAACTATGGCTACACCTTC; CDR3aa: CASSLEPVNYGYTF
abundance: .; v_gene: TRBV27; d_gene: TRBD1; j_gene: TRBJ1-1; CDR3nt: TGTGCCAGCAGGGGGACAGGGGGCTCAAACACTGAAGCTTTCTTT; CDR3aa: CASRGTGGSNTEAFF
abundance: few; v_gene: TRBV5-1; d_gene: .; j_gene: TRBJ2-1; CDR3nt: TGCGCCAGCAGGTTGGTCTACAATGAGCAGTTCTTC; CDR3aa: CASRLVYNEQFF
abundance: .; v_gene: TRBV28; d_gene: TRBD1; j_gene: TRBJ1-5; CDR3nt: TGTGCCAGCAGTCTCGGACAGGGGAGTCAGCCCCAGCATTTT; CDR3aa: CASSLGQGSQPQHF
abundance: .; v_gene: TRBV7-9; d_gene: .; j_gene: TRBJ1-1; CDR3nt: TGTGCCAGCAGCTTAGGCGACAGTGCCTACACTGAAGCTTTCTTT; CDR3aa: CASSLGDSAYTEAFF
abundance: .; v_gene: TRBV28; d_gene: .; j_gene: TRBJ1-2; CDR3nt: TGTGCCAGCAGAAAGGTCGGGGGGAACTATGGCTACACCTTC; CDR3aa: CASRKVGGNYGYTF
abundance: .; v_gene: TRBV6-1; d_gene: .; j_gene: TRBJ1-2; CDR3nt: TGTGCCAGCAGTGAAGCGTGGGGAGGGAACTATGGCTACACCTTC; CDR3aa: CASSEAWGGNYGYTF
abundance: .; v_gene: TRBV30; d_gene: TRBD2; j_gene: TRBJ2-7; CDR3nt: TGTGCCGCGGGCCAGAGCGGGAGCTCCTACGAGCAGTACTTC; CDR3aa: CAAGQSGSSYEQYF
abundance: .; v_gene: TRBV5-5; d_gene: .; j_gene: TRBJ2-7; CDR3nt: TGTGCCAGCAGCTTGGCATCTTCGGGTGGAGCGTACGCCTACGAGCAGTACTTC; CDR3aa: CASSLASSGGAYAYEQYF
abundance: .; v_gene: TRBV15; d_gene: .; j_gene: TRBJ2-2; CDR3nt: TGTGCCACCAGCCAGCATGGGGGCCCGAACACCGGGGAGCTGTTTTTT; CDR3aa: CATSQHGGPNTGELFF
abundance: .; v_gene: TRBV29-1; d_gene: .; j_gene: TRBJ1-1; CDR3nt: TGCAGCGTTGCTCCCACAAGGAACACTGAAGCTTTCTTT; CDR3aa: CSVAPTRNTEAFF
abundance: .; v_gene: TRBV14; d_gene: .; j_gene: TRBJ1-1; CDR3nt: TGTGCCAGCAGCCGACTGGGTGGGGCGTACACTGAAGCTTTCTTT; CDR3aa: CASSRLGGAYTEAFF
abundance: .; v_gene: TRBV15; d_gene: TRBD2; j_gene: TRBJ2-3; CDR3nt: TGTGCCACCAGCCGCTGGACTAGCGGGAGCACAGATACGCAGTATTTT; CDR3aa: CATSRWTSGSTDTQYF
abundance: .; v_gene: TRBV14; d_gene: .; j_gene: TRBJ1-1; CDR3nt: TGTGCCAGCAGCCAATCAGGCCTTAGACCGATGAACACTGAAGCTTTCTTT; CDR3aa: CASSQSGLRPMNTEAFF
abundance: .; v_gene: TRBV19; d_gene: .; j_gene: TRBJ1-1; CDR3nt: TGTGCCAGTAGTCTCGCTATGAACACTGAAGCTTTCTTT; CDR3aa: CASSLAMNTEAFF
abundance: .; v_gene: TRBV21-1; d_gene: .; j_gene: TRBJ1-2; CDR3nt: TGTGCCAGCAGCAAAGGGGACAGGGATTCATATGGCTACACCTTC; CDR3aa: CASSKGDRDSYGYTF
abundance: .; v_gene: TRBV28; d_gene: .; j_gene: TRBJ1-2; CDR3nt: TGTGCCAGCAGTTTTAACGGGGCGACAGCTAACTATGGCTACACCTTC; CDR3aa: CASSFNGATANYGYTF
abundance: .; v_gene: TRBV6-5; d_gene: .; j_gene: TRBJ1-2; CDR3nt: TGTGCCAGCAGGCTAGCAGCAGGGAACTATGGCTACACCTTC; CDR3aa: CASRLAAGNYGYTF
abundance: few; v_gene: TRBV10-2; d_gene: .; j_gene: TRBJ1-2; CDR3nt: TGCGCCAGCAGGGACAACCGGGGCTACACCTTC; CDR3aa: CASRDNRGYTF
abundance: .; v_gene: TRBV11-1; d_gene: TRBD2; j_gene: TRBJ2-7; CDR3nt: TGTGCCAGCAGCGCCGGACTAGCGGAAGGCTCCTACGAGCAGTACTTC; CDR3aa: CASSAGLAEGSYEQYF
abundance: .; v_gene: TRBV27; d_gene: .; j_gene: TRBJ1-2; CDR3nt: TGTGCCAGCAGTTTACGGAGGGACTATGGCTACACCTTC; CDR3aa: CASSLRRDYGYTF
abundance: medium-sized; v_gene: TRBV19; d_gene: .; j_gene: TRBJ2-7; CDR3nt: TGTGCCAGTAGTTATACACCGAAGGGCGAGCAGTACTTC; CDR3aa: CASSYTPKGEQYF
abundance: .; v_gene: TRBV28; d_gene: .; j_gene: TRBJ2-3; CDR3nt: TGTGCCAGCAGTTTAGCGTCGACCCCTACGCAGTATTTT; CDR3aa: CASSLASTPTQYF
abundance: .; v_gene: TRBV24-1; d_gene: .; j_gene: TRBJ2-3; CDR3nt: TGTGCCACCAGTGATGCGGGAAGGGCGACCACAGATACGCAGTATTTT; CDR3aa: CATSDAGRATTDTQYF
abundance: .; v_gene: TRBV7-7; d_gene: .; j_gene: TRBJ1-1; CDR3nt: TGTGCTAGCAGCCCGCCCGGGGCTATGAACACTGAAGCTTTCTTT; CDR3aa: CASSPPGAMNTEAFF
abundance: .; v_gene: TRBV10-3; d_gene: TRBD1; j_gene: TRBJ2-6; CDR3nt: TGTGCCATCACGCCGGGACAGGGGTCTGGGGCCAACGTCCTGACTTTC; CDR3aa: CAITPGQGSGANVLTF
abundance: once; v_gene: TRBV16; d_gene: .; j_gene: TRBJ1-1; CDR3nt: TGTGCCAGCAGCGGCAGCCCTTACACTGAAGCTTTCTTT; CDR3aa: CASSGSPYTEAFF
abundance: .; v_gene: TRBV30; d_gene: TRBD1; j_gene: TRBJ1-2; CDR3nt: TGTGCCTGGAGTGTAATAGGGGGCAGCTATGGCTACACCTTC; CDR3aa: CAWSVIGGSYGYTF
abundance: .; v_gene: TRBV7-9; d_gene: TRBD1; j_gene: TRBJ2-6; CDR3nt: TGTGCCAGCAGCTCGGCGGACAGGGGTTACGCTGGGGCCAACGTCCTGACTTTC; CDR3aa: CASSSADRGYAGANVLTF
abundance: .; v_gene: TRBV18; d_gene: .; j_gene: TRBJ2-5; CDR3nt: TGTGCCAGCTCACCAGGCGCAGATCAAGAGACCCAGTACTTC; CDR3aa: CASSPGADQETQYF
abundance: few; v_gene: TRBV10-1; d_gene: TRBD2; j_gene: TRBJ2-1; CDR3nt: TGCGCCAGCAGTGAGGGGACTAGCGGGAGACCTGAGCAGTTCTTC; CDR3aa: CASSEGTSGRPEQFF
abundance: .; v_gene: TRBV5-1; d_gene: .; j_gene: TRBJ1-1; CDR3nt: TGCGCCAGCAGCGCAGGGTTCCTGAACACTGAAGCTTTCTTT; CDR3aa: CASSAGFLNTEAFF
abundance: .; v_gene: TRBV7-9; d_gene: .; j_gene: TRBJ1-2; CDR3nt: TGTGCCAGCAGCTTAGGAGCCAACTATGGCTACACCTTC; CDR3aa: CASSLGANYGYTF
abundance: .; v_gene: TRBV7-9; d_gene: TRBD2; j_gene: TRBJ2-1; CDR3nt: TGTGCCAGCAGCTTATCGGTGGGAGGGCCTAACCATGAGCAGTTCTTC; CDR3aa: CASSLSVGGPNHEQFF
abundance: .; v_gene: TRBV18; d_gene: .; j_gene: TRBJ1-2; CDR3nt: TGTGCCAGCTCACCACCGTCCGGCAGGGTAGGGAGCTACACCTTC; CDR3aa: CASSPPSGRVGSYTF
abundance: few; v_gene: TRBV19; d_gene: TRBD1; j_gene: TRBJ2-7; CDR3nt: TGTGCCAGTACCGTAAGGGGGGACAGGGTCCCCTACGAGCAGTACTTC; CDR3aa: CASTVRGDRVPYEQYF